These T cell receptor beta chains were read from a single sample in a study of cytotoxic CD8 clonotypes in ibrutinib-treated CLL. This table comes from immunoSEQ multiplex PCR, and its TCRdb copy is limited to in-frame clones, with some not included. Among tens of thousands of clones, roughly three quarters were seen once, and the ten largest hold 13%. This material consisted of PBMCs, taken after 12 months of ibrutinib treatment. These TCRs come from a human donor with chronic lymphocytic leukemia. Each CDR3 is given without its conserved first and last residue. Fields, in order: V gene, J gene, clone size, CDR3 protein. Not every row has a clone size; where given, it reads once, few, many or a size class.

V gene: TRBV5-8; J gene: TRBJ2-7; clone size: NA; CDR3 protein: ASSFGLAGTEQY
V gene: TRBV14; J gene: TRBJ2-5; clone size: NA; CDR3 protein: ASTTRIQETQY
V gene: TRBV9; J gene: TRBJ2-1; clone size: NA; CDR3 protein: ASSVVGGHEQF
V gene: TRBV5-8; J gene: TRBJ2-1; clone size: NA; CDR3 protein: ASSRDTTYNEQF
V gene: TRBV14; J gene: TRBJ2-1; clone size: NA; CDR3 protein: ASSQEAGVNEQF
V gene: TRBV14; J gene: TRBJ2-6; clone size: NA; CDR3 protein: ASSQDLGQGKAGANVLT
V gene: TRBV23-1; J gene: TRBJ2-7; clone size: NA; CDR3 protein: ASSQGGGVVNEQY
V gene: TRBV19; J gene: TRBJ1-4; clone size: NA; CDR3 protein: ASQDGQGAGNEKLF
V gene: TRBV18; J gene: TRBJ2-6; clone size: NA; CDR3 protein: ASSPGVGGANVLT
V gene: TRBV19; J gene: TRBJ1-2; clone size: few; CDR3 protein: ASSGTRNYGYT
V gene: TRBV28; J gene: TRBJ2-7; clone size: NA; CDR3 protein: ASSPVGGGRKYEQY
V gene: TRBV28; J gene: TRBJ2-7; clone size: NA; CDR3 protein: ASRLRGSSYEQY
V gene: TRBV5-6; J gene: TRBJ1-1; clone size: NA; CDR3 protein: ASSLFQGVNTEAF
V gene: TRBV7-7; J gene: TRBJ2-5; clone size: NA; CDR3 protein: ASSAGTGTETQY
V gene: TRBV30; J gene: TRBJ2-1; clone size: NA; CDR3 protein: AWNSYNEQF
V gene: TRBV6-5; J gene: TRBJ2-5; clone size: NA; CDR3 protein: ASRPRTGGQETQY
V gene: TRBV18; J gene: TRBJ2-7; clone size: NA; CDR3 protein: ASSPTTGYRAYEQY
V gene: TRBV18; J gene: TRBJ1-5; clone size: NA; CDR3 protein: ASSEYRGQGNQPQH
V gene: TRBV5-1; J gene: TRBJ2-5; clone size: NA; CDR3 protein: ASSVGQETQY
V gene: TRBV15; J gene: TRBJ2-3; clone size: NA; CDR3 protein: ATSRQTGADTQY
V gene: TRBV28; J gene: TRBJ1-1; clone size: NA; CDR3 protein: ASSPQGPEAF
V gene: TRBV15; J gene: TRBJ2-6; clone size: NA; CDR3 protein: ATSKGQGAGANVLT
V gene: TRBV7-2; J gene: TRBJ1-1; clone size: NA; CDR3 protein: ASSLATGFLNTEAF
V gene: TRBV7-8; J gene: TRBJ2-3; clone size: NA; CDR3 protein: ASSSGPRGTDTQY
V gene: TRBV25-1; J gene: TRBJ2-2; clone size: NA; CDR3 protein: ASSDRQRPNTGELF
V gene: TRBV5-4; J gene: TRBJ1-1; clone size: once; CDR3 protein: ASSLASANTEAF
V gene: TRBV7-6; J gene: TRBJ1-6; clone size: NA; CDR3 protein: ASSNTAGTENSPLH
V gene: TRBV5-8; J gene: TRBJ1-5; clone size: NA; CDR3 protein: ASSLFQGFSNQPQH